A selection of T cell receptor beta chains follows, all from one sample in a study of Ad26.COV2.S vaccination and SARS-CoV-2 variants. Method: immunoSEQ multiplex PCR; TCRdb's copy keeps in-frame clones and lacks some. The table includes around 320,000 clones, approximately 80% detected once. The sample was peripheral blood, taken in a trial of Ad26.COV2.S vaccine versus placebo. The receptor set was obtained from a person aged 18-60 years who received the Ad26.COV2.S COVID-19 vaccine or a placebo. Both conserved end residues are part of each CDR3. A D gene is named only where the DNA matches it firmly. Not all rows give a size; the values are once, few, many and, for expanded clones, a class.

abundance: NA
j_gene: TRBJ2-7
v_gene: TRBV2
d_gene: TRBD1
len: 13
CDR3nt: TGTGCCAGCAGTGAGGGACAGTTCTACGAGCAGTACTTC
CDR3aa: CASSEGQFYEQYF

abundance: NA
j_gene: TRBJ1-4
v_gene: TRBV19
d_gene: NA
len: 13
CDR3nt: TGTGCCAGTAGCCGCGACAGAAAAGGGCGGGTGTTTTTT
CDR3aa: CASSRDRKGRVFF

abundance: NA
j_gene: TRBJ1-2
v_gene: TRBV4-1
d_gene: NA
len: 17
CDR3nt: TGCGCCAGCAGCCACCCGTCCCGGGGGAAACTTAACTATGGCTACACCTTC
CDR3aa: CASSHPSRGKLNYGYTF

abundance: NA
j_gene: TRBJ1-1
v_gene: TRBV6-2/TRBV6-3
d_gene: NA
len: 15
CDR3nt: TGTGCCAGCAGCAGACCCCGACAGGTCCGGACTGAAGCTTTCTTT
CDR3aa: CASSRPRQVRTEAFF

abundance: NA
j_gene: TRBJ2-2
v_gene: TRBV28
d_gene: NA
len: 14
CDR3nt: TGTGCCAGCAGGGGACATACGAACACCGGGGAGCTGTTTTTT
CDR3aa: CASRGHTNTGELFF

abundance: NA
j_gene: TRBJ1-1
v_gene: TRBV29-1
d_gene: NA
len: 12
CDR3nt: TGCAGCACCAGGGTAATGAACACTGAAGCTTTCTTT
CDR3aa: CSTRVMNTEAFF

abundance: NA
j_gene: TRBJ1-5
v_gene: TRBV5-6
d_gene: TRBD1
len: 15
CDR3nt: TGTGCCAGCAGCAAGGACAGGGGGTATGGTCAGCCCCAGCATTTT
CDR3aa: CASSKDRGYGQPQHF

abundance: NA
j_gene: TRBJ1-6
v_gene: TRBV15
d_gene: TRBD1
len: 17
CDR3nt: TGTGCCACCAGCAGAGATAACCACGGACAGGGGGCGTCACCCCTCCACTTT
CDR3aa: CATSRDNHGQGASPLHF

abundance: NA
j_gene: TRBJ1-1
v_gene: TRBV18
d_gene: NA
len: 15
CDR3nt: TGTGCCAGCTCACCACCCGGGGTGCGCGACACTGAAGCTTTCTTT
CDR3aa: CASSPPGVRDTEAFF

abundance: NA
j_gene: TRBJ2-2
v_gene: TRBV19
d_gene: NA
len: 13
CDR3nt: TGTGCCAGTAGTAATTCATACACCGGGGAGCTGTTTTTT
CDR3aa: CASSNSYTGELFF

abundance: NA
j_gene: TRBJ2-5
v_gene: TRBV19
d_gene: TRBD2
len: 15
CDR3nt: TGTGCCAGTAGTGAGGGACTAGCGGGTACGGAGACCCAGTACTTC
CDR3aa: CASSEGLAGTETQYF

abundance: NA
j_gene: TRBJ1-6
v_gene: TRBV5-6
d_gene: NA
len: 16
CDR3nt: TGTGCCAGCAGCCCGGGAGGCCCGGGGAGTAATTCACCCCTCCACTTT
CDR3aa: CASSPGGPGSNSPLHF

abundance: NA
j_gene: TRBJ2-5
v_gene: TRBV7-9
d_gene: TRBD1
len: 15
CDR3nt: TGTGCCAGCAGCAAACTCGGGGACAGCAAAGAGACCCAGTACTTC
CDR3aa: CASSKLGDSKETQYF

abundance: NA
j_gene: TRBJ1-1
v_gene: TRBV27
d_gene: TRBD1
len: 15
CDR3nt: TGTGCCAGCATGGACAGGGGGCGCCCGAACACTGAAGCTTTCTTT
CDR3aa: CASMDRGRPNTEAFF

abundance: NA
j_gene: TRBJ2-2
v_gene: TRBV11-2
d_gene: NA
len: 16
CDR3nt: TGTGCCAGCAGCCTGGCACAGACAGGCAACACCGGGGAGCTGTTTTTT
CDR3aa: CASSLAQTGNTGELFF

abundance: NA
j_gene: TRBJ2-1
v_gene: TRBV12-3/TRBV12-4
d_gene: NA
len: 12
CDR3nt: TGTGCCAGCAGTTTAGGGACGGATGAGCAGTTCTTC
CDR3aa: CASSLGTDEQFF

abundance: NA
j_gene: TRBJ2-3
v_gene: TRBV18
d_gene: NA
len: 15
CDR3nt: TGTGCCAGCTCGCGCGTCGGGGGTGCAGGAGATACGCAGTATTTT
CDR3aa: CASSRVGGAGDTQYF

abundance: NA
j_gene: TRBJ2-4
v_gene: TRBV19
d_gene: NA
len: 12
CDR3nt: TGTGCCAGTAGGCCCCCCGACGGCATTCAGTACTTC
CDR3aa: CASRPPDGIQYF

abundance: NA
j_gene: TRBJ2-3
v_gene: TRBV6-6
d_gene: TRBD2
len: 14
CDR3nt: TGTGCCTGCAAGACTAGCGGGGGTGGGGATACGCAGTATTTT
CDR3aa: CACKTSGGGDTQYF

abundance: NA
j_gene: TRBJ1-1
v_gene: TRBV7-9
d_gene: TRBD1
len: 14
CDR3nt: TGTGCCAGCAGCTTAGACAACAGGGGTACGGGAGCTTTCTTT
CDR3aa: CASSLDNRGTGAFF

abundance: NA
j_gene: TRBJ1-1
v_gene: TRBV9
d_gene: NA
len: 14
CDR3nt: TGTGCCAGCAGCGTTCGCCCGACGAACACTGAAGCTTTCTTT
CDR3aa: CASSVRPTNTEAFF

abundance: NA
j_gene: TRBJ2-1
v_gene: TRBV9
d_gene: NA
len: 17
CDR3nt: TGTGCCAGCAGCGTAACTTGGAGGTTTTCCACCTACAATGAGCAGTTCTTC
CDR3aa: CASSVTWRFSTYNEQFF

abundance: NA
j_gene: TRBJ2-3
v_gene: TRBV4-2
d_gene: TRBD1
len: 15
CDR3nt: TGTGCCAGCAGCTCAAGGGGGCAGGGCACAGATACGCAGTATTTT
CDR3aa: CASSSRGQGTDTQYF

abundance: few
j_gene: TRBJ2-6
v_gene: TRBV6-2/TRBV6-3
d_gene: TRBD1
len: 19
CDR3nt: TGTGCCAGCAGTTATCAAACCGGGACAGGGCACTCTGGGGCCAACGTCCTGACTTTC
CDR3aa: CASSYQTGTGHSGANVLTF

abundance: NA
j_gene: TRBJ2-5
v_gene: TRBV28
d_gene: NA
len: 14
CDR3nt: TGTGCCAGCAGAACACCAAGCAGAAAAGAGACCCAGTACTTC
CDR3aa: CASRTPSRKETQYF

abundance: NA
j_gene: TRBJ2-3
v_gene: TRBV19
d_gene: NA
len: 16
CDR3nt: TGTGCCAGTAGTATTCAGGGATTCCCCTACACAGATACGCAGTATTTT
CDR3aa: CASSIQGFPYTDTQYF

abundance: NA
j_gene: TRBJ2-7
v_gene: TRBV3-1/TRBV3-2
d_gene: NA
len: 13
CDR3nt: TGTGCCAGCAGCCACCAGACAGGTGGCGAGCAGTACTTC
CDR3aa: CASSHQTGGEQYF

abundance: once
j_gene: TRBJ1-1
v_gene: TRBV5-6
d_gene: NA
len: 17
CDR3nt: TGTGCCAGCAGCGAGCCTGGGGGCGGTAAAAATCGGATTAAGGCTTTCTTT
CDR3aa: CASSEPGGGKNRIKAFF

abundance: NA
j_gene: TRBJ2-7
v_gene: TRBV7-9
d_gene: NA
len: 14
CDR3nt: TGTGCCAGCAGCTTAGGGGGTCAAACCTACGAGCAGTACTTC
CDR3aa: CASSLGGQTYEQYF

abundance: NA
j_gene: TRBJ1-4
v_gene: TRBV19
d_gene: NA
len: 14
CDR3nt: TGTGCCAGTAGCGGCTTGGGGGGAGTCGAAAAACTGTTTTTT
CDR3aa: CASSGLGGVEKLFF

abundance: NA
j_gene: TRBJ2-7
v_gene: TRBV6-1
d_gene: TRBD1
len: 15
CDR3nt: TGTGCCAGCAGTGAAGGGCAGGGGGTAATCTACGAGCAGTACTTC
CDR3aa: CASSEGQGVIYEQYF

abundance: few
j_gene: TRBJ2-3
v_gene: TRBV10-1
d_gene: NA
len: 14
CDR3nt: TGCGCCAGCAGTACTTGGACAGAGAAAGATACGCAGTATTTT
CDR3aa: CASSTWTEKDTQYF

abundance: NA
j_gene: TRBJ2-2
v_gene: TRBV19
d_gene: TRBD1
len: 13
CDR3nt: TGTGCCAGTAGTCCGACAGGGCCCGGGGAGCTGTTTTTT
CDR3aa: CASSPTGPGELFF

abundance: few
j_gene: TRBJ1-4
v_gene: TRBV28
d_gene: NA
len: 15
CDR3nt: TGTGCCAGCAGTGTTCCGGGGGCTATAAATGAAAAACTGTTTTTT
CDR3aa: CASSVPGAINEKLFF

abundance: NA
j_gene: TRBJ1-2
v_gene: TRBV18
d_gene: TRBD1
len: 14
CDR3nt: TGTGCCAGCTCACCTCGGACAGGGTACTATGGCTACACCTTC
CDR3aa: CASSPRTGYYGYTF

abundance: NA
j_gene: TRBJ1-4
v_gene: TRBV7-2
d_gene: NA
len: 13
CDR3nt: TGTGCCAGCAGCTTAGTATACAGCGAAAAACTGTTTTTT
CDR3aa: CASSLVYSEKLFF

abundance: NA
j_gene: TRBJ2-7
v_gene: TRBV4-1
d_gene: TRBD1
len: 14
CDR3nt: TGCGCCAGCAGCCGGGGTCCCTCCCTCGGACAGGAGTACTTC
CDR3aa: CASSRGPSLGQEYF

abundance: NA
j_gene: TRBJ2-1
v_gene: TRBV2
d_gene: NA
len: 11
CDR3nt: TGTGCCAGCCGGGAGTATAATGAGCAGTTCTTC
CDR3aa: CASREYNEQFF

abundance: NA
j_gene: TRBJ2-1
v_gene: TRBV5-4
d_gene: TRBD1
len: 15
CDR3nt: TGTGCCAGCAGCTTGGGGACAGGGCGCTACAATGAGCAGTTCTTC
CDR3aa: CASSLGTGRYNEQFF

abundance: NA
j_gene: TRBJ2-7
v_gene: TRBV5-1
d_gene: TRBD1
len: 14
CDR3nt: TGCGCCAGCAGCAGCTGGGACAGGGCGAGGGAGCAGTACTTC
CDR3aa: CASSSWDRAREQYF

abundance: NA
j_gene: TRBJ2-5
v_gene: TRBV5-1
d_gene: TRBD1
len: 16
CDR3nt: TGCGCCAGCACCCTAGGACAGGGGATAGGCCAAGAGACCCAGTACTTC
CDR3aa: CASTLGQGIGQETQYF

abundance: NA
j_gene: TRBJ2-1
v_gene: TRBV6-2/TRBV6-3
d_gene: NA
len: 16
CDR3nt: TGTGCCAGCAGTTACCCCCGCGGGCCTTTTGTCAATGAGCAGTTCTTC
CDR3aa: CASSYPRGPFVNEQFF

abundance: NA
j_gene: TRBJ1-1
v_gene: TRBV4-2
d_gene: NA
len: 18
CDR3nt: TGTGCCAGCAGCCAAGCGGTGTATGGACAGCGTATGAACACTGAAGCTTTCTTT
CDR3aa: CASSQAVYGQRMNTEAFF

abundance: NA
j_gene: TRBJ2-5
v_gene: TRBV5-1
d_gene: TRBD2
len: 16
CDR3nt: TGCGCCAGCAGCTTGGGCCCTAGCGGGGGGCAAGAGACCCAGTACTTC
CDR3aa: CASSLGPSGGQETQYF

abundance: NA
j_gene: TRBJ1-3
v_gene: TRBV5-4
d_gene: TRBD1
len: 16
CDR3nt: TGTGCCAGCAGCTTGGAGGGGGCAAGGGGAGGAAACACCATATATTTT
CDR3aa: CASSLEGARGGNTIYF

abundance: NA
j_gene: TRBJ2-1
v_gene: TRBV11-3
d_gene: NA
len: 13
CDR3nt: TGTGCCAGCAGCCCCCGACAGTACAATGAGCAGTTCTTC
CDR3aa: CASSPRQYNEQFF

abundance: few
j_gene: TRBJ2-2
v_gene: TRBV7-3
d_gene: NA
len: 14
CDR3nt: TGTGCCAGCAGCTTAACGACAGGCGCTTCGGAGCTGTTTTTT
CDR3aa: CASSLTTGASELFF

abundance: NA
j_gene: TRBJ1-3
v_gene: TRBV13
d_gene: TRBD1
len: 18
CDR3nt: TGTGCCAGCAGCCAAATACGGTTGGACAGGAGCGGGATAAACACCATATATTTT
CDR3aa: CASSQIRLDRSGINTIYF

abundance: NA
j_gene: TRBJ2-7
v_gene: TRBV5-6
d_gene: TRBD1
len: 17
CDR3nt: TGTGCCAGCAGCTTAAGGGACAGGGGGCTTTTTTCCTACGAGCAGTACTTC
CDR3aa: CASSLRDRGLFSYEQYF

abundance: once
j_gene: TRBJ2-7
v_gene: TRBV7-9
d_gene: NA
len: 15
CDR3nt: TGTGCCAGCAGCTCCAGAGCGCCGGGCCCCCTCGAGCAGTACTTC
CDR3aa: CASSSRAPGPLEQYF

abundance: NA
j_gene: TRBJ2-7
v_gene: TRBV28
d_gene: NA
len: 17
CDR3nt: TGTGCCAGCAGAAGGTCGGTACCCACGTGGGGGAAGTACGAGCAGTACTTC
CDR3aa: CASRRSVPTWGKYEQYF

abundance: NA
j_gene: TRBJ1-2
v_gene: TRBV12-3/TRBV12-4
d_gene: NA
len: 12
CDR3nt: TGTGCCAGCAGTTTACCCGGGCGGGGCTACACCTTC
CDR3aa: CASSLPGRGYTF

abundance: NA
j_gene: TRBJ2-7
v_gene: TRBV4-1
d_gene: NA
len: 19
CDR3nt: TGCGCCAGCAGCCACCGAACCCCCCCCGGGACCCTAAACTCCTACGAGCAGTACTTC
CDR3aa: CASSHRTPPGTLNSYEQYF

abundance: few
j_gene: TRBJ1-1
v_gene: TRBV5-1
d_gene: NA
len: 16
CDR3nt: TGCGCCAGCAGCCGAGGGGGGGCCAAGCTAGGCACTGAAGCTTTCTTT
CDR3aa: CASSRGGAKLGTEAFF